These T cell receptor beta chains were read from a single sample in a study of graft-versus-host responses after intestinal transplantation. No cognate antigen is known for these TCRs. TCRdb keeps only in-frame clones here, not all; method: immunoSEQ multiplex PCR. Seen here are 99,000 or so clones, 85% to 95% observed once, and the top ten hold over 0.06%. The source material was unstimulated CD8+ T cells sorted from spleen or lymph node cells, sampled before transplant. These receptors all come from a human donor who was the organ donor for an intestinal transplant. Each CDR3 is given with its conserved first and last residue. D genes are given only for firm matches. Size values are once, few and many counts, or a class for expanded clones, and some rows have none.

D gene	V gene	J gene	clone size	CDR3 DNA	CDR3 protein
.	TRBV30	TRBJ2-5	.	TGTGCCTGGAGCCGGGACAAATTTGAGACCCAGTACTTC	CAWSRDKFETQYF
.	TRBV5-6	TRBJ2-2	.	TGTGCCAGCACCGGGACTCGTACCGGGGAGCTGTTTTTT	CASTGTRTGELFF
TRBD1	TRBV2	TRBJ1-2	few	TGTGCCAGCAGTATAGTTGGGACAGAGAGTGGCTACACCTTC	CASSIVGTESGYTF
TRBD2	TRBV13	TRBJ2-5	.	TGTGCCAGCAGACCCGCGGGGGGGCAAGAGACCCAGTACTTC	CASRPAGGQETQYF
.	TRBV4-1	TRBJ2-7	.	TGCGCCAGCAGCTTAATGGGGCGGGACGCGCTACACGAGCAGTACTTC	CASSLMGRDALHEQYF
TRBD2	TRBV15	TRBJ2-7	.	TGTGCCACCAGCAAAGACACCGGGACTAGCTGGTACGAGCAGTACTTC	CATSKDTGTSWYEQYF
TRBD1	TRBV5-4	TRBJ2-7	once	TGTGCCAGCAGCTACCCCGGGACAGGGGACGAGCAGTACTTC	CASSYPGTGDEQYF
.	TRBV6-1	TRBJ2-1	once	TGTGCCAGCAGTGATGTCCCAGGCTCCTACAATGAGCAGTTCTTC	CASSDVPGSYNEQFF
.	TRBV4-1	TRBJ2-7	.	TGCGCCAGCAGCCAATACTGGGGGGTTTTTCCCTACGAGCAGTACTTC	CASSQYWGVFPYEQYF
TRBD1	TRBV6-1	TRBJ1-5	.	TGTGCCAGCAGTGGTGTGACAGGGCCCACCACTCAGCCCCAGCATTTT	CASSGVTGPTTQPQHF
TRBD2	TRBV28	TRBJ2-7	.	TGTGCCAGCAGCTCTGGCGGGAGCTCCTACGAGCAGTACTTC	CASSSGGSSYEQYF
TRBD1	TRBV5-1	TRBJ2-7	.	TGCGCCAGCAGCGGGGGGACAGGGGCCTACGAGCAGTACTTC	CASSGGTGAYEQYF
.	TRBV27	TRBJ2-3	.	TGTGCCAGCAGTTTTGTGGTGGCAGTCAGCACAGATACGCAGTATTTT	CASSFVVAVSTDTQYF
TRBD1	TRBV11-3	TRBJ2-7	.	TGTGCCAGCGGGACAGGGTCATCGTACGAGCAGTACTTC	CASGTGSSYEQYF
.	TRBV5-8	TRBJ2-1	.	TGTGCCAGCGACCTGGGACAAAACAATGAGCAGTTCTTC	CASDLGQNNEQFF
.	TRBV18	TRBJ2-5	.	TGTGCCAGCTCACCCCCGGGACAAGAGACCCAGTACTTC	CASSPPGQETQYF